The rows below give T cell receptor beta chains drawn from one sample of a study of blood T cells in healthy people across ages. MiXCR was run by TCRdb on the 5' RACE reads, yielding one entry per CDR3 protein. The data contain around 1,500,000 distinct CDR3 sequences, roughly 27% of them seen just once; the ten biggest clones take up 7.7%. Sequencing was carried out using blood. The source of these receptors is a woman aged 25-40 years in good health. CDR3s include the opening cysteine and the closing phenylalanine or tryptophan. D genes are given only for firm matches. Expanded clones get a size class; other rows say once, few or many, or leave the size out.

DNA	CDR3	J	V	D	size
TGTGCCAGCAGCCCCGGGACAGGGTTCCGCGAGCAGTACTTC	CASSPGTGFREQYF	TRBJ2-7	TRBV5-5	TRBD1	once
TGTGCCAGCAGCTTAGACCTCTTTTTGGGACAGGGGACAGATACGCAGTATTTT	CASSLDLFLGQGTDTQYF	TRBJ2-3	TRBV7-2	TRBD1	.
TGTGCCAGCAGCGCCTCGTCGGGCCAAGAGACCCAGTACTTC	CASSASSGQETQYF	TRBJ2-5	TRBV7-2	.	few
TGCAGTCCATTGGGAGGTGATGGCTACACCTTC	CSPLGGDGYTF	TRBJ1-2	TRBV20-1	.	once
TGTGCCACCAGCGAGACTAGCGACCTCAATGAGCAGTTCTTC	CATSETSDLNEQFF	TRBJ2-1	TRBV15	TRBD2	.
TGTGCCAGCAGCTCGAGGACCCGGGAGCAGTACTTC	CASSSRTREQYF	TRBJ2-7	TRBV7-9	.	many
TGTGCCACCAGTGCTGGACAGGCTTCCTACAATGAGCAGTTCTTC	CATSAGQASYNEQFF	TRBJ2-1	TRBV24-1	TRBD1	.
TGTGCCAGCAGTTCCGAGTTCCCCGGGACTAGTGGTACCGGGGAGCTGTTTTTT	CASSSEFPGTSGTGELFF	TRBJ2-2	TRBV6-2/TRBV6-3	TRBD2	few
TGCGCCAGCAGCCAAGGGCGCCACCCCCAAGAGACCCAGTACTTC	CASSQGRHPQETQYF	TRBJ2-5	TRBV4-3	.	few
TGTGCCAGCAGCTTAGCCGGGAATGGCTACACCTTC	CASSLAGNGYTF	TRBJ1-2	TRBV5-1	.	many
TGTGCCAGCAGTTCCAAGGGTTACTTCGAAGGTGGCTACACCTTC	CASSSKGYFEGGYTF	TRBJ1-2	TRBV27	.	few
TGTGCCACCAGCCAACAGGGAAATGAGCAGTTCTTC	CATSQQGNEQFF	TRBJ2-1	TRBV24-1	.	.
TGTGCCAGCAGCGAAGATAGGGGGCAGCCCCAGCATTTT	CASSEDRGQPQHF	TRBJ1-5	TRBV7-9	.	few
TGCGCCAGCGTTCTCGACAGTGCCAGTTACGAGCAGTACTTC	CASVLDSASYEQYF	TRBJ2-7	TRBV5-1	.	few
TGTGCCAGCAGCCAAGATTTCGGGCAGATCTACAATGAGCAGTTCTTC	CASSQDFGQIYNEQFF	TRBJ2-1	TRBV14	.	.
TGTGCCAGCAGTGACGAACAGGGGATCGGGGTGAGCGGCTACATCTTC	CASSDEQGIGVSGYIF	TRBJ1-2	TRBV6-4	TRBD1	.
TGTGCCAGCAGTGAATCCGGGGCTTACGAGCAGTACTTC	CASSESGAYEQYF	TRBJ2-7	TRBV6-1	.	many
TGCGCCAGCAGCTTGAGATCCAGCGGGAGGATCTACAATGAGCAGTACTTC	CASSLRSSGRIYNEQYF	TRBJ2-7	TRBV5-1	TRBD2	.
TGCGCCAGCAGCGTTAGCGGGAGCTCCCACGAGCAGTACTTC	CASSVSGSSHEQYF	TRBJ2-7	TRBV5-1	TRBD2	many
TGCGCCAGCAGCCACAGAACTAGCGGACCCTGTTGTGGGGATACGCAGTATTTT	CASSHRTSGPCCGDTQYF	TRBJ2-3	TRBV4-3	TRBD2	.
TGCGCCAGCAGCTTGGATTGGCCTGGGAATTCACCCCTCCACTTT	CASSLDWPGNSPLHF	TRBJ1-6	TRBV5-1	.	.
TGCGCCAGCAGTCAAACAGGGAAAGAGAACACCGGGGAGCTGTTTTTT	CASSQTGKENTGELFF	TRBJ2-2	TRBV5-1	.	few
TGTGCCAGCAGTCCACCAGGGCATCAGCCCCAGCATTTT	CASSPPGHQPQHF	TRBJ1-5	TRBV12-3/TRBV12-4	.	.
TGTGCCAGCAGTTTGGGATCACCAGTATCACCCCTCCACTTT	CASSLGSPVSPLHF	TRBJ1-6	TRBV12-3/TRBV12-4	.	.
TGCGCCAGCAGCTTGGACCCAGGGGTCAATCAGCCCCAGCATTTT	CASSLDPGVNQPQHF	TRBJ1-5	TRBV5-1	.	.
TGCGCCAGCAGCCAAGTTTGGACTAGCGAAATTGAGCGGTTCTTC	CASSQVWTSEIERFF	TRBJ2-1	TRBV4-1	TRBD2	.
TGCAGCGTTGATAGCGGGAGGTCCTACAATGAGCAGTTCTTC	CSVDSGRSYNEQFF	TRBJ2-1	TRBV29-1	TRBD2	.
TGTGCCAGCAGACGGGACAGCAACTCGGATGAGCAGTTCTTC	CASRRDSNSDEQFF	TRBJ2-1	TRBV7-3	TRBD1	few
TGTGCCAGCAAGGGGGGGATCCAGCCCCAGCATTTT	CASKGGIQPQHF	TRBJ1-5	TRBV28	.	many
TGTGCCAGCAGGACTCGCACGGGACTAGCGGGAGACGAGCAGTACTTC	CASRTRTGLAGDEQYF	TRBJ2-7	TRBV11-2	TRBD2	.
TGCGCCAACAGCTTGCCTCCGGGACTAGCGGAGTACAATGAGCAGTTCTTC	CANSLPPGLAEYNEQFF	TRBJ2-1	TRBV5-1	TRBD2	few
TGCAGTGCTAGCTTGAGCAGAAACAATGAGCAGTACTTC	CSASLSRNNEQYF	TRBJ2-7	TRBV20-1	.	.
TGCGCCAGCAGCCGGGGACGGGGGGAAGGCGAGCAGTACTTC	CASSRGRGEGEQYF	TRBJ2-7	TRBV4-1	TRBD2	.
TGTGCCAGCAGTTGGCAAGGACAGGGGGGTTGGGCCCTCCACTTT	CASSWQGQGGWALHF	TRBJ1-6	TRBV27	TRBD1	.
TGTGCCAGCAGCGGGGACATCAGAACCGGGGAGCTGTTTTTT	CASSGDIRTGELFF	TRBJ2-2	TRBV5-5	.	.
TGTGCCAGCAGCGAGAGATGGGGGGGCTTCTATGGCTACACCTTC	CASSERWGGFYGYTF	TRBJ1-2	TRBV7-2	.	.
TGTGCCAGCTCACCACCTGGGATGGTTGGTACTGAAGCTTTCTTT	CASSPPGMVGTEAFF	TRBJ1-1	TRBV18	.	once
TGTGCCATCAGTTTCCAGGGAAATGAGACCCAGTACTTC	CAISFQGNETQYF	TRBJ2-5	TRBV10-3	.	.
TGTGCCAGCAGTAAGGGGGTTACTCATAGCACAGATACGCAGTATTTT	CASSKGVTHSTDTQYF	TRBJ2-3	TRBV6-1	.	few
TGTGCCAGCAGTGAAGCGACAGGGGGGCCCTACAATGAGCAGTACTTC	CASSEATGGPYNEQYF	TRBJ2-4	TRBV2	TRBD1	.
TGTGCCAGCAGTTTATCCCAGACAGGGTCGACTGAAGCTTTCTTT	CASSLSQTGSTEAFF	TRBJ1-1	TRBV27	TRBD1	few
TGTGCCAGCAGTGGAGGGGCCTCGAACACCGGGGAGCTGTTTTTT	CASSGGASNTGELFF	TRBJ2-2	TRBV2	.	few
TGTGCCAGCAGTTTTGCCTTCGGGGTCAACGAGCAGTACTTC	CASSFAFGVNEQYF	TRBJ2-7	TRBV12-3/TRBV12-4	.	many
TGCGCCAGCAGCTGGGTACAGGGAATAAAGGAAGCTTTCTTT	CASSWVQGIKEAFF	TRBJ1-1	TRBV5-1	.	.
TGCAGTGCTAGGTTCTCGGGTGATACGCAGTATTTT	CSARFSGDTQYF	TRBJ2-3	TRBV20-1	.	few
TGTGCCAGGAGTTTCAGGGGCGAGGGCTACACCTTC	CARSFRGEGYTF	TRBJ1-2	TRBV27	.	.
TGTGCCAGCAGCTTAACAGGGAGGGTGAATGAGCAGTTCTTC	CASSLTGRVNEQFF	TRBJ2-1	TRBV11-2	.	.
TGTGCCAGCAGTTCAACACTGAGCACTGAAGCTTTCTTT	CASSSTLSTEAFF	TRBJ1-1	TRBV12-3/TRBV12-4	.	.
TGCAGTGCTAGAGGGCATCCCTTCTTT	CSARGHPFF	TRBJ1-1	TRBV20-1	.	.
TGCAGTGCTAGAGACCGGACAGGAGGTACTGAAGCTTTCTTT	CSARDRTGGTEAFF	TRBJ1-1	TRBV20-1	TRBD1	.
TGTGCCATCAGCCCGGACACCAGCACAGATACGCAGTATTTT	CAISPDTSTDTQYF	TRBJ2-3	TRBV10-3	.	.